These 22 T cell receptor beta chains were all obtained from the same sample, sequenced in a study of shared clonotypes between healthy human individuals. The protocol was immunoSEQ multiplex PCR, while the TCRdb copy is restricted to in-frame clones and leaves out a portion. This table holds some 2,400,000 clones, nearly 97% found once. The sequenced material came from naive CD4+ T cells sorted from blood. Regarding subset: CD45RA+ positively selected. These receptors all come from a man between 18 and 35 years old in good health.

The chain joins TRBV10-3 to TRBJ1-5; maybe TRBD1 (6 bases). The CDR3 is 14 amino acids. The germline V gene encodes CDR1 ENHRY and CDR2 SYGVKD. The V and J ends lost 10 bases and 1 base respectively, with 14 bases between them. The CDR3 loop is CATWGQVSNQPQHF. CDR3 DNA sequence: TGTGCCACCTGGGGGCAGGTAAGCAATCAGCCCCAGCATTTT.

The chain couples TRBV7-3 to TRBJ1-2, with 7 nucleotides matching TRBD1. Germline CDR1 SGHTA, CDR2 FQGTGA. The CDR3 length is 13 residues. Trimming cost V 5 bases and J 4 bases; bases outside gene matches: 4. The CDR3: CASSPGQSYGYTF. The DNA of the CDR3 is TGTGCCAGCAGCCCGGGACAGAGCTATGGCTACACCTTC.

About this clone itself: Other DNA sequences in the sample encode the same CDR3. The V and J genes are TRBV18 and TRBJ2-7; no reliable D call. Trimming left V 0 bases short and J 3 bases short, with 3 bases between. There are 12 residues in the CDR3. Germline V gene lookup returns CDR1 KGHSH and CDR2 LQKENI. This CDR3 is CASSPPNYEQYF. CDR3 nucleotide sequence: TGTGCCAGCTCACCACCTAACTACGAGCAGTACTTC. The whole variable domain, remainder taken from reference TRBV18 and TRBJ2-7, is NAGVMQNPRHLVRRRGQEARLRCSPMKGHSHVYWYRQLPEEGLKFMVYLQKENIIDESGMPKERFSAEFPKEGPSILRIQQVVRGDSAAYFCASSPPNYEQYFGPGTRLTVT.

This chain joins TRBV28 and TRBJ2-2; no clear D gene. Germline-derived CDR1 and CDR2 are MDHEN and SYDVKM. This CDR3 comprises 15 residues. V lost 3 bases to trimming and J lost 0 bases, with 8 bases between them. The CDR3 sequence is CASSFPTPNTGELFF. CDR3 nucleotides: TGTGCCAGCAGTTTCCCGACACCGAACACCGGGGAGCTGTTTTTT. The complete variable domain, with remaining parts taken from reference TRBV28 and TRBJ2-2, reads DVKVTQSSRYLVKRTGEKVFLECVQDMDHENMFWYRQDPGLGLRLIYFSYDVKMKEKGDIPEGYSVSREKKERFSLILESASTNQTSMYLCASSFPTPNTGELFFGEGSRLTVL.

The chain joins TRBV19 to TRBJ2-3; TRBD2 aligns across 11 bases. Per germline, CDR1 LNHDA and CDR2 SQIVND (reference sequence). CDR3 size: 17 residues. V shed 5 bases and J 0 bases; nucleotides not matched to a gene: 7. This CDR3 is CASSPKTSGTSTDTQYF. CDR3 coding DNA: TGTGCCAGTAGTCCCAAGACTAGCGGGACTAGCACAGATACGCAGTATTTT.

The rearrangement links TRBV5-1 to TRBJ2-7, with 10 bases matching TRBD1. With 2 bases clipped from V and 2 bases from J, the junction kept 7 bases outside the gene matches. Germline lookup yields CDR1 SGHRS and CDR2 YFSETQ. CDR3 size: 16 residues. CDR3 residues: CASSFIEGTGAYEQYF. In nucleotides, the CDR3 is TGCGCCAGCAGCTTTATAGAGGGGACAGGGGCCTACGAGCAGTACTTC.

The genes are TRBV10-2 and TRBJ2-5; 11 nucleotides match TRBD2. Germline trimming cut 7 bases from V and 4 bases from J; bases unmatched to any gene: 2. The CDR3 covers 13 residues. Per germline, CDR1 WSHSY and CDR2 SAAADI. The CDR3: CASTLAGVETQYF. In nucleotides, the CDR3 is TGCGCCAGCACACTAGCGGGAGTAGAGACCCAGTACTTC.

The chain combines TRBV28 with TRBJ1-2, with 8 bases aligning to TRBD1. Per the germline V gene, CDR1 is MDHEN and CDR2 is SYDVKM. The CDR3 runs 15 residues. The trim removed 4 bases at V and 1 base at J, leaving 5 bases unmatched. The CDR3 DNA reads as TGTGCCAGCAGTTGGGGGGACAGGTTTAACTATGGCTACACCTTC. This sequence encodes CASSWGDRFNYGYTF.

The rearrangement uses TRBV5-1 and TRBJ2-7; tentatively, D is TRBD1 (6 bases). The CDR3 is 13 amino acids. Trimming removed 5 bases at V and 3 bases at J, with 12 bases between. Germline CDR1 is SGHRS and CDR2 is YFSETQ. The CDR3 DNA follows: TGCGCCAGCAGACCGGACAGTTACTACGAGCAGTACTTC. Residues: CASRPDSYYEQYF.

This clone was seen only once. The V call is TRBV9, the J call TRBJ2-3, with 8 bases matching TRBD2. Germline CDR1 is SGDLS and CDR2 is YYNGEE. There are 17 residues in the CDR3. V lost 3 bases to trimming and J lost 5 bases; unmatched junction nucleotides: 14. As DNA, the CDR3 is TGTGCCAGCAGCGCTGACCCGACTAGCGCAGGCCTAGATACGCAGTATTTT. This gives the protein CASSADPTSAGLDTQYF.

This chain joins TRBV7-2 and TRBJ1-5, with D perhaps matching TRBD1 (6 bases). This CDR3 comprises 15 residues. V was pared by 5 bases and J by 7 bases, with 18 bases between. Germline assignment: CDR1 SGHTA and CDR2 FQGNSA. For the CDR3, the DNA is TGTGCCAGCAGCGCCGCAGGGGTGATTCCCCAGCCCCAGCATTTT. As protein: CASSAAGVIPQPQHF.

J is TRBJ2-1 and V is TRBV6-5; 8 bases are shared with TRBD1. V trimming: 0 bases; J trimming: 3 bases; junction bases outside the gene matches: 4. CDR3 length: 16 amino acids. Germline assignment: CDR1 MNHEY and CDR2 SVGAGI. CDR3 in amino acids: CASSYSGTGYYNEQFF. The CDR3 nucleotides read TGTGCCAGCAGTTACTCCGGGACAGGCTACTACAATGAGCAGTTCTTC.

The rearrangement links TRBV27 to TRBJ1-6; D perhaps matches TRBD1 (5 bases). V shed 3 bases and J shed 7 bases, with 10 bases lying between them. The CDR3 consists of 14 residues. In germline, CDR1 is MNHEY, CDR2 SMNVEV (reference sequence). The CDR3 protein is CASSFRGVNSPLHF. In DNA form, the CDR3 reads TGTGCCAGCAGTTTTAGAGGGGTAAATTCACCCCTCCACTTT.

The V and J genes are TRBV5-1 and TRBJ2-6, with D uncertain. The CDR3 is made up of 15 amino acids. From germline, CDR1 is SGHRS and CDR2 YFSETQ. The ends were cut back, 0 bases at V and 2 bases at J, with 6 bases in the middle. CDR3 sequence reads: CASSLEAPGANVLTF. CDR3 in DNA: TGCGCCAGCAGCTTGGAAGCTCCTGGGGCCAACGTCCTGACTTTC.

The genes are TRBV7-2 and TRBJ1-4, with D possibly being TRBD1 (5 bases). Trimming removed 5 bases from V and 5 bases from J, with 12 bases in between. This CDR3 spans 14 amino acids. Germline V lookup: CDR1 SGHTA, CDR2 FQGNSA. The CDR3 loop is CASSDGTGNEKLFF. The CDR3 coding sequence is TGTGCCAGCAGCGACGGGACGGGGAATGAAAAACTGTTTTTT.

The chain employs TRBV5-6 and TRBJ2-3; D unresolved. Trimming cost V 4 bases and J 1 base, with 13 bases left between them. The CDR3 is made up of 15 amino acids. CDR1 is SGHDT, CDR2 YYEEEE, per germline. CDR3 loop: CASSPGDRGTDTQYF. CDR3 DNA sequence: TGTGCCAGCAGCCCGGGTGATCGAGGCACAGATACGCAGTATTTT. The full variable domain, completed using reference TRBV5-6 and TRBJ2-3, is DAGVTQSPTHLIKTRGQQVTLRCSPKSGHDTVSWYQQALGQGPQFIFQYYEEEERQRGNFPDRFSGHQFPNYSSELNVNALLLGDSALYLCASSPGDRGTDTQYFGPGTRLTVL.

Turning to this clone: The same CDR3 arises from other DNA sequences in this sample as well. The rearrangement uses TRBV7-2 and TRBJ2-2, with 7 bases fitting TRBD1. The CDR3 runs to 13 residues. V shed 5 bases and J 8 bases; nucleotides not matched to a gene: 5. Per the germline V gene, CDR1 is SGHTA and CDR2 is FQGNSA. CDR3: CASSLEGAGELFF. CDR3 DNA sequence: TGTGCCAGCAGCCTAGAGGGGGCAGGGGAGCTGTTTTTT.

As to this clone: This CDR3 is also generated by other DNA sequences in the sample. This rearrangement joins TRBV5-1 to TRBJ2-7; D call uncertain. V lost 0 bases and J lost 2, with 9 bases in between. This CDR3 has 14 amino acids. CDR1 is SGHRS and CDR2 is YFSETQ in the germline V gene. In nucleotides, the CDR3 is TGCGCCAGCAGCTTGGGTGGCAGTACCTACGAGCAGTACTTC. This encodes CASSLGGSTYEQYF.

This rearrangement joins TRBV2 to TRBJ2-1, with 11 bases matching TRBD1. Germline V gene sequence: CDR1 SNHLY, CDR2 FYNNEI. Unmatched junction bases numbered 9, after V lost 8 bases and J lost 6 bases. The length of the CDR3 is 15 residues. As DNA, the CDR3 is TGTGCCAGCTCCACCGGACAGGGGGCAGTCAATGAGCAGTTCTTC. This codes for CASSTGQGAVNEQFF.

This rearrangement joins TRBV19 to TRBJ2-7; possibly TRBD2 for D (6 bases). Trimming stripped 5 bases from V and 3 bases from J, with 14 bases between. The CDR3 has 14 amino acids. Per the germline V gene, CDR1 is LNHDA and CDR2 is SQIVND (reference sequence). The chain's CDR3 is CASSAGRTNYEQYF. In DNA, the CDR3 is TGTGCCAGTAGTGCGGGACGGACGAACTACGAGCAGTACTTC.

The rearrangement uses TRBV5-4 and TRBJ1-2; D remains ambiguous. This CDR3 region has 13 residues. The germline gives CDR1 SGHNT, CDR2 YYREEE (reference sequence). V lost 0 bases, J lost 8 bases, and 11 bases lay in between. CDR3 sequence reads: CASSLDRNGGYTF. In nucleotides, the CDR3 is TGTGCCAGCAGCTTGGACCGGAACGGCGGCTACACCTTC.

The rearrangement links TRBV2 to TRBJ2-1; 7 bases align to TRBD2. After removal of 11 bases from V and 7 bases from J, the junction contained 11 bases not matched to a gene. Germline-derived CDR1 and CDR2 are SNHLY and FYNNEI. This CDR3 is built from 13 residues. This chain's CDR3 is CALGTGLTNEQFF. CDR3 in DNA: TGTGCCCTTGGGACGGGACTAACAAATGAGCAGTTCTTC. Variable domain in full (rest from reference TRBV2 and TRBJ2-1): EPEVTQTPSHQVTQMGQEVILRCVPISNHLYFYWYRQILGQKVEFLVSFYNNEISEKSEIFDDQFSVERPDGSNFTLKIRSTKLEDSAMYFCALGTGLTNEQFFGPGTRLTVL.